Shown below are 10 T cell receptor beta chains from a single sample sequenced in a study of blood T cell repertoires in COVID-19. The data were produced by immunoSEQ multiplex PCR, yet TCRdb's version contains in-frame clones alone and is incomplete. The sample holds about 76,000 clones, approximately 86% seen once. Source material: peripheral blood. Receptors were obtained from a human donor in a cohort sampled during active COVID-19.

The chain employs TRBV4-3 and TRBJ2-3, with 8 bases aligning to TRBD2. The V segment lost 0 bases and the J segment 2 bases; nucleotides outside the gene matches: 4. Germline-derived CDR1 and CDR2 are LGHNA and YSLEER. The length of the CDR3 is 16 residues. CDR3: CASSQDWRGDTDTQYF. The CDR3 DNA is TGCGCCAGCAGCCAAGATTGGCGGGGGGACACAGATACGCAGTATTTT.

The chain employs TRBV19 and TRBJ2-2; D gene unclear. Germline assignment: CDR1 LNHDA and CDR2 SQIVND (reference sequence). Between the trimmed V and J ends, which lost 5 bases and 1 base, there was a span of 8 bases. The CDR3 runs 14 residues. CDR3 in amino acids: CASSQEGNTGELFF. DNA for the CDR3: TGTGCCAGTAGTCAGGAAGGGAACACCGGGGAGCTGTTTTTT. The variable domain in full, with the rest retrieved from reference TRBV19 and TRBJ2-2, is DGGITQSPKYLFRKEGQNVTLSCEQNLNHDAMYWYRQDPGQGLRLIYYSQIVNDFQKGDIAEGYSVSREKKESFPLTVTSAQKNPTAFYLCASSQEGNTGELFFGEGSRLTVL.

The chain combines TRBV3-1 (or the pseudogene TRBV3-2) with TRBJ2-1, with 10 bases that match TRBD2. J lost 9 bases, V lost 7 bases, and 12 bases had no gene match. Germline V gene data show CDR1 as LGHDT and CDR2 as YNNKEL (reference sequence). The CDR3 sequence is 15 residues long. Here the CDR3 reads CASTPGLAGVSEQFF. Written as DNA, the CDR3 is TGTGCCAGCACCCCGGGTCTAGCGGGAGTGAGTGAGCAGTTCTTC.

This clone was observed a few times. The genes are TRBV11-3 and TRBJ2-1; 12 bases are shared with TRBD1. The CDR3 length is 17 residues. Unmatched junction bases numbered 10, after V lost 3 bases and J lost 7 bases. Per germline, CDR1 SGHNT and CDR2 YENEEA. CDR3 coding DNA: TGTGCCAGCAGCTTTCGGGCCGGGACAGGGGGCAAGAATGAGCAGTTCTTC. Residues: CASSFRAGTGGKNEQFF.

This chain links TRBV30 with TRBJ1-1; TRBD1 aligns across 7 bases. Germline V gene sequence: CDR1 GTSNPN, CDR2 SVGIG (reference sequence). The V segment lost 3 bases and the J segment 1 base; nucleotides outside the gene matches: 2. This CDR3 comprises 13 residues. This CDR3 is CAWRRTGNTEAFF. CDR3 coding DNA: TGTGCCTGGAGGCGGACAGGGAACACTGAAGCTTTCTTT.

The V call is TRBV7-2, the J call TRBJ2-7; 12 bases line up with TRBD2. Germline loops: CDR1 SGHTA, CDR2 FQGNSA. This CDR3 has 15 residues. V shed 5 bases and J 6 bases; nucleotides not matched to a gene: 8. CDR3 in amino acids: CASSVTSGGLPEQYF. CDR3 DNA sequence: TGTGCCAGCAGCGTGACTAGCGGGGGCCTCCCCGAGCAGTACTTC.

CDR3 sequence: CASSEAGDNSYEQYF. CDR3 DNA sequence: TGTGCCAGCAGTGAAGCTGGGGACAACTCCTACGAGCAGTACTTC. The gene calls are TRBV6-1 and TRBJ2-7; D possibly corresponds to TRBD1 (6 bases). The CDR3 contains 15 residues. V lost 0 bases and J lost 0, with 9 bases in between. The germline CDR1 and CDR2 sequences are MNHNS and SASEGT.

V is TRBV19 and J is TRBJ1-6; D unresolved. The CDR3 has 15 residues. V lost 6 bases to trimming and J lost 0 bases, with 9 bases between them. CDR1 and CDR2 from the germline V gene are LNHDA and SQIVND (reference sequence). CDR3 nucleotides: TGTGCCAGTAGAACGGGGAGCTCCTATAATTCACCCCTCCACTTT. It is translated as CASRTGSSYNSPLHF.

The chain employs TRBV3-1 (or the pseudogene TRBV3-2) and TRBJ2-5, with 12 positions matching TRBD2. Trimming cost V 1 base and J 5 bases; bases outside gene matches: 5. In germline, CDR1 is LGHDT, CDR2 YNNKEL (reference sequence). This CDR3 has 16 amino acids. CDR3 in amino acids: CASSQGLAGGPETQYF. The CDR3 region has the DNA TGTGCCAGCAGCCAAGGCCTAGCGGGGGGGCCGGAGACCCAGTACTTC.

The chain joins TRBV5-1 to TRBJ2-2; 10 bases map to TRBD1. Trimming took 4 bases from V and 3 from J; bases not matched to a gene: 6. The CDR3 is made up of 16 amino acids. Per germline, CDR1 SGHRS and CDR2 YFSETQ. The DNA for the CDR3 is TGCGCCAGCAGCCCGGACAGGGGGAGCTACACCGGGGAGCTGTTTTTT. This sequence encodes CASSPDRGSYTGELFF.